The present T cell receptor beta chain was sequenced within a study of blood T cell repertoires in COVID-19. Across the whole study: There were acute and convalescent COVID-19 samples, and they came from the United States, Italy and Spain. Nucleic acid was either cDNA or gDNA, and it came from T cells, B-cell-depleted T cells, or PBMCs.

Authors' data handling: Researchers report that nucleated cell counts were estimated from reference gene primer amplification. The data were produced by immunoSEQ multiplex PCR, yet TCRdb's version contains in-frame clones alone and is incomplete. From that table come the V and J calls and clone size; the DNA was used to work out D and trimming. The repertoire holds about 77,000 clones, with roughly 90% as singletons. The V end lost 2 bases, the J end lost 0 bases, and 8 bases lay between the germline ends. Germline V CDR1 and CDR2: KGHSH, LQKENI. This CDR3 spans 16 amino acids. V is TRBV18 and J is TRBJ1-6; a weak D match, TRBD1 (6 bases). Sequencing was done on a sample of peripheral blood. The receptor was derived from a woman at least 80 years old with active or convalescent COVID-19. In nucleotides, the CDR3 is TGTGCCAGCTCACCAGACAGGAACTCCTATAATTCACCCCTCCACTTT. It is translated as CASSPDRNSYNSPLHF. The variable domain in full, completed from reference TRBV18 and TRBJ1-6, reads NAGVMQNPRHLVRRRGQEARLRCSPMKGHSHVYWYRQLPEEGLKFMVYLQKENIIDESGMPKERFSAEFPKEGPSILRIQQVVRGDSAAYFCASSPDRNSYNSPLHFGNGTRLTVT.